Listed here is a single T cell receptor (beta chain). Per the study methods: Amplified reference gene primers provided the basis for estimating nucleated cell counts. Assay: immunoSEQ multiplex PCR; the TCRdb copy retains only in-frame clones and omits some. V and J calls and clone size come straight from that table; D and trimming were deduced from the DNA. Found here are tens of thousands of clones, 82% of them singletons; the top ten hold roughly 4.5%. These data belong to a study of blood T cell repertoires in COVID-19. Study information: COVID-19 samples, acute and convalescent, were from the United States, Italy and Spain. The analysed material was cDNA or gDNA that came from T cells, B-cell-depleted T cells, or PBMCs.

CDR1 is SEHNR, CDR2 FQNEAQ, per germline (reference sequence). CDR3 length equals 15 residues. Trimming left V 2 bases short and J 11 bases short, with 18 bases between. V is TRBV7-9 and J is TRBJ1-4; no firm D call. The receptor's source is a woman aged 60-75 years with acute or convalescent COVID-19. The sequenced material came from peripheral blood. The CDR3: CASSLSQALSAKLFF. CDR3 nucleotide sequence: TGTGCCAGCAGCTTATCGCAGGCCCTTAGTGCGAAACTGTTTTTT.